A single sample is the source of the 22 T cell receptor beta chains below, sequenced in a study of blood T cell repertoires in COVID-19. The protocol was immunoSEQ multiplex PCR, while the TCRdb copy is restricted to in-frame clones and leaves out a portion. This sample carries fewer than 250,000 clones, over 80% of them seen once, and the ten largest clones take approximately 2.5%. The material sequenced was peripheral blood. The receptors originated from a man in his thirties or forties with COVID-19, enrolled during active disease.

V usage is TRBV9 and J usage is TRBJ1-3, with TRBD1 as a possible D gene (6 bases). V was clipped by 3 bases and J by 6 bases, with 13 bases between them. The CDR3 covers 14 residues. Germline V lookup: CDR1 SGDLS, CDR2 YYNGEE. For the CDR3, the DNA is TGTGCCAGCAGCGAGGGGGGGATAGTAAACACCATATATTTT. Its translation: CASSEGGIVNTIYF.

The chain carries TRBV6-2 or TRBV6-3 and TRBJ2-7, with D possibly TRBD2 on 6 matching bases. Germline assignment: CDR1 MNHEY and CDR2 SVGEGT. This CDR3 has 16 amino acids. With 0 bases removed from V and 2 bases from J, the gap between germline ends came to 14 bases. In DNA, the CDR3 is TGTGCCAGCAGTTACTCCCCGGGAGAGGGGACCTACGAGCAGTACTTC. Translating it yields CASSYSPGEGTYEQYF.

The rearrangement joins TRBV7-9 to TRBJ1-1, with a weak D call TRBD1 (5 bases). With 5 bases removed from V and 1 base from J, the gap between germline ends came to 11 bases. The CDR3 totals 14 residues. The germline V gene encodes CDR1 SEHNR and CDR2 FQNEAQ (reference sequence). The CDR3: CASSDKGANTEAFF. The CDR3 bases are TGTGCCAGCAGCGATAAAGGGGCGAACACTGAAGCTTTCTTT.

This rearrangement joins TRBV27 to TRBJ1-5; D not resolved. Germline CDR1 reads MNHEY; CDR2 reads SMNVEV (reference sequence). The CDR3 sequence is 13 residues long. V was trimmed by 2 bases and J by 6 bases, leaving 8 bases between them. The CDR3, as DNA: TGTGCCAGCAGTTTAGGAGGAGGTCAGCCCCAGCATTTT. Translation gives CASSLGGGQPQHF.

This clone showed up just once. The gene calls are TRBV18 and TRBJ1-5; TRBD1 agrees at 9 bases. Germline CDR1 and CDR2: KGHSH and LQKENI. The V and J ends lost 0 bases and 4 bases, in that order; junction bases with no gene match: 1. The CDR3 contains 15 residues. CDR3 DNA: TGTGCCAGCTCACCACCACAGGGGGCAAATCAGCCCCAGCATTTT. Protein product: CASSPPQGANQPQHF.

Here the CDR3 reads CSVERGSGYEQYF. CDR3 bases: TGCAGCGTTGAAAGGGGTAGCGGCTACGAGCAGTACTTC. The chain is built from TRBV29-1 and TRBJ2-7, with a possible D match to TRBD2 (6 bases). Trimming took off 2 bases at V and 3 bases at J, with 11 bases between the two ends. Germline lookup yields CDR1 SQVTM and CDR2 ANQGSEA. This CDR3 is 13 amino acids long.

In DNA, the CDR3 is TGCGCCAGCAGCCAACCGGGAGCGGGGAAGGGCTACACCTTC. As protein: CASSQPGAGKGYTF. The chain recombines TRBV4-1 with TRBJ1-2; D is ambiguous. The CDR3 is 14 residues long. V dropped 2 bases and J dropped 8 bases, with 15 bases sitting between them. Germline CDR1 MGHRA, CDR2 YSYEKL.

The chain recombines TRBV13 with TRBJ2-7, with a tentative D call TRBD1 (6 bases). Trimming left V 5 bases short and J 4 bases short, with 9 bases between. CDR3 size: 12 residues. Germline assignment: CDR1 PRHDT and CDR2 FYEKMQ (reference sequence). The chain's CDR3 is CASSPQGYEQYF. The CDR3 coding sequence is TGTGCCAGCAGCCCGCAGGGGTACGAGCAGTACTTC.

V is TRBV19 and J is TRBJ1-5, with D possibly TRBD1 on 6 matching bases. The V end lost 5 bases, the J end lost 0 bases, and 14 bases lay between the germline ends. Germline lookup yields CDR1 LNHDA and CDR2 SQIVND (reference sequence). CDR3 length: 16 amino acids. CDR3 region: CASSLDRPYSNQPQHF. The CDR3 DNA sequence: TGTGCCAGTAGTCTCGACAGGCCATATAGCAATCAGCCCCAGCATTTT.

The chain combines TRBV25-1 with TRBJ2-7; D uncertain. Germline CDR1 is MGHDK and CDR2 is SYGVNS. V lost 3 bases and J 0 bases, leaving 3 bases between the germline ends. The CDR3 consists of 12 residues. This CDR3 is CASSDSSYEQYF. The CDR3 region has the DNA TGTGCCAGCAGTGACAGCTCCTACGAGCAGTACTTC.

CDR3: CASSLGAGAGELFF. The CDR3 DNA reads as TGTGCCAGCAGCTTGGGGGCAGGGGCTGGGGAGCTGTTTTTT. The J gene is TRBJ2-2, the V gene TRBV5-6, with TRBD1 as a possible D gene (6 bases). The CDR3 contains 14 residues. Germline loops: CDR1 SGHDT, CDR2 YYEEEE. Trimming left V 0 bases short and J 8 bases short, with 11 bases between.

The chain links TRBV5-1 to TRBJ2-3; D perhaps matches TRBD1 (6 bases). V was shortened by 4 bases and J by 1 base, with 10 bases between the two germline ends. Germline CDR1 is SGHRS and CDR2 is YFSETQ. CDR3 length: 14 amino acids. The CDR3 spells CASSPGQRTDTQYF. The CDR3 bases are TGCGCCAGCAGCCCTGGACAGCGCACAGATACGCAGTATTTT.

This chain links TRBV24-1 with TRBJ1-1; 11 nucleotides align to TRBD1. The trim removed 7 bases at V and 5 bases at J, leaving 17 bases unmatched. CDR3 size: 18 residues. Germline-derived CDR1 and CDR2 are KGHDR and SFDVKD. The DNA of the CDR3 is TGTGCCACCAGATCGGGACAGGGGGAAAAGATCGAACATACTGAAGCTTTCTTT. Protein product: CATRSGQGEKIEHTEAFF.

The chain has TRBV14 and TRBJ2-5; TRBD2 aligns across 7 bases. The CDR3 extends over 14 amino acids. V shed 5 bases, J shed 4 bases, and the junction held 7 bases outside the gene matches. The germline V gene has CDR1 SGHDN and CDR2 FVKESK. The DNA of the CDR3 is TGTGCCAGCAGCTTGCGGGACTACAGAGAGACCCAGTACTTC. It yields the protein CASSLRDYRETQYF.

The chain has TRBV4-1 and TRBJ2-2, with D possibly being TRBD1 (6 bases). This CDR3 is built from 18 residues. V dropped 2 bases and J dropped 3 bases, with 19 bases sitting between them. Germline V gene sequence: CDR1 MGHRA, CDR2 YSYEKL. CDR3 residues: CASSQIFSAGAYTGELFF. The CDR3, as DNA: TGCGCCAGCAGCCAAATATTCTCGGCAGGGGCTTACACCGGGGAGCTGTTTTTT.

The rearrangement joins TRBV3-1 (or the pseudogene TRBV3-2) to TRBJ2-7; TRBD2 matches at 12 bases. The length of the CDR3 is 15 residues. CDR1 and CDR2 from the germline V gene are LGHDT and YNNKEL (reference sequence). Trimming removed 6 bases from V and 5 bases from J; junction bases left unmatched: 8. CDR3 region: CASSNLAGGINEQYF. In nucleotides, the CDR3 is TGTGCCAGCAGTAATCTAGCGGGAGGGATCAACGAGCAGTACTTC.

The chain links TRBV18 to TRBJ1-6; 10 nucleotides align to TRBD1. The CDR3 sequence is 16 residues long. J gave up 9 bases and V 2 bases, and 7 bases lay outside the gene matches. Germline lookup yields CDR1 KGHSH and CDR2 LQKENI. CDR3 coding DNA: TGTGCCAGCTCACCAGTCTCGACAGGGGGCAGTTCACCCCTCCACTTT. It translates to CASSPVSTGGSSPLHF.

The genes are TRBV6-2 or TRBV6-3 and TRBJ1-5; 7 nucleotides agree with TRBD1. There are 15 residues in the CDR3. Germline V gene data show CDR1 as MNHEY and CDR2 as SVGEGT. The junction had 10 bases not matched to a gene; V was cut back by 4 bases and J by 7 bases. CDR3 sequence reads: CASSSGSQGGQPQHF. DNA for the CDR3: TGTGCCAGCAGTTCGGGGTCTCAGGGGGGCCAGCCCCAGCATTTT.

V is TRBV29-1 and J is TRBJ1-2; possibly TRBD1 for D (5 bases). This CDR3 region has 12 residues. V lost 6 bases and J lost 8, with 16 bases in between. The V gene's germline CDR1 is SQVTM and CDR2 ANQGSEA. The CDR3 nucleotides are TGCAGCGTGGGGGGGTCAGTAATCGGCTACACCTTC. The encoded protein is CSVGGSVIGYTF.

This rearrangement joins TRBV4-1 to TRBJ1-1, with a weak D call TRBD1 (5 bases). CDR1 MGHRA and CDR2 YSYEKL come from the germline V gene. The CDR3 runs 14 residues. The ends were cut back, 8 bases at V and 1 base at J, with 14 bases in the middle. The CDR3 here is CASLPTVTNTEAFF. CDR3 nucleotides: TGCGCCAGCCTCCCGACAGTGACGAACACTGAAGCTTTCTTT.

This clone came up once. J is TRBJ1-1 and V is TRBV11-1, with 7 bases identical to TRBD1. Germline CDR1 reads SGHAT; CDR2 reads FQDESV (reference sequence). The trim removed 5 bases at V and 1 base at J, leaving 7 bases unmatched. This CDR3 region has 15 residues. The CDR3 sequence is CASSRSGTANTEAFF. Written as DNA, the CDR3 is TGTGCCAGCAGCCGCTCTGGGACAGCGAACACTGAAGCTTTCTTT.

The chain combines TRBV7-2 with TRBJ1-2, with D hard to call. The germline CDR1 and CDR2 sequences are SGHTA and FQGNSA. V shed 6 bases and J shed 4 bases, with 18 bases lying between them. This CDR3 comprises 15 residues. Here the CDR3 DNA reads TGTGCCAGCAGTCGGGCGAACCCGGGAAGCTATGGCTACACCTTC. Its protein product is CASSRANPGSYGYTF. The full variable domain, rest sourced from reference TRBV7-2 and TRBJ1-2, is GAGVSQSPSNKVTEKGKDVELRCDPISGHTALYWYRQSLGQGLEFLIYFQGNSAPDKSGLPSDRFSAERTGGSVSTLTIQRTQQEDSAVYLCASSRANPGSYGYTFGSGTRLTVV.